The 24 T cell receptor beta chains given below trace back to one sample, sequenced in a study of cytomegalovirus exposure and HLA in healthy donors. The PCR made use of 60 Vbeta and 13 Jbeta primers. Generated by immunoSEQ multiplex PCR, the TCRdb table keeps only in-frame clones and is missing some. The sample includes 150,000 or so clones, less than 90% of them seen just once. The sample comprised PBMCs. All receptors derive from a man over 45 in good health and CMV-seropositive.

This clone was recorded only once. The chain joins TRBV15 to TRBJ2-2; possibly TRBD2 for D (5 bases). V gave up 5 bases and J gave up 5 bases, with 12 bases separating them. CDR1 and CDR2 from the germline V gene are LNHNV and YYDKDF (reference sequence). The CDR3 spans 14 residues. For the CDR3, the DNA is TGTGCCACCAGCGACCGGACGGGAACCGGGGAGCTGTTTTTT. Protein sequence: CATSDRTGTGELFF.

This clone was observed once. The V call is TRBV25-1, the J call TRBJ2-1; 10 nucleotides agree with TRBD2. This CDR3 contains 15 residues. In germline, CDR1 is MGHDK, CDR2 SYGVNS. V dropped 3 bases and J dropped 4; count of bases not matched to a gene: 3. The CDR3 DNA sequence: TGTGCCAGCAGTGATAGCGGGGGGTCTTACAATGAGCAGTTCTTC. This gives the protein CASSDSGGSYNEQFF.

This chain connects TRBV5-4 to TRBJ2-1; 10 bases are shared with TRBD2. CDR1 and CDR2 (germline): SGHNT, YYREEE (reference sequence). The V gene end was trimmed by 0 bases and the J gene end by 8 bases; junction bases not matched to a gene: 5. This CDR3 has 15 amino acids. CDR3 region: CASSLGLAGADEQFF. The CDR3 region has the DNA TGTGCCAGCAGCTTGGGGCTAGCGGGGGCCGATGAGCAGTTCTTC.

The chain has TRBV6-1 and TRBJ1-4; D remains unclear. This CDR3 comprises 13 residues. Trimming cost V 4 bases and J 7 bases, with 10 bases left between them. From germline, CDR1 is MNHNS and CDR2 SASEGT. The CDR3 coding sequence is TGTGCCAGCAGTGTAAGGGAGACTGAAAAACTGTTTTTT. Its protein is CASSVRETEKLFF.

The V gene is TRBV5-1, the J gene TRBJ2-7, with D possibly being TRBD1 (5 bases). V was pared by 0 bases and J by 6 bases, with 13 bases between. This CDR3 is built from 14 residues. Germline V CDR1 and CDR2: SGHRS, YFSETQ. CDR3: CASSLEAGLVEQYF. CDR3 DNA: TGCGCCAGCAGCTTGGAGGCAGGGCTCGTCGAGCAGTACTTC.

The J gene is TRBJ2-3, the V gene TRBV7-9; 13 bases agree with TRBD2. Looked up from germline, CDR1 is SEHNR and CDR2 is FQNEAQ (reference sequence). This CDR3 spans 18 amino acids. J was trimmed by 0 bases and V by 4 bases; bases with no gene match: 7. CDR3 DNA: TGTGCCAGCAGCTCTGGGACTAGCGGGGTTGTGAGCACAGATACGCAGTATTTT. Its protein product is CASSSGTSGVVSTDTQYF.

This clone was recorded a few times. This chain links TRBV4-3 with TRBJ2-7; a weak D match, TRBD2 (6 bases). CDR1 is LGHNA, CDR2 YSLEER, per germline. CDR3 length equals 13 residues. The germline V and J ends were trimmed by 2 bases and 4 bases, with 9 bases remaining between them. CDR3 coding DNA: TGCGCCAGCAGCCAAATTGGGGGGTACGAGCAGTACTTC. It translates to CASSQIGGYEQYF.

V usage is TRBV28 and J usage is TRBJ1-5, with D perhaps TRBD1 (5 bases). The CDR3 is 13 amino acids. The germline V and J ends were trimmed by 6 bases and 3 bases, with 9 bases remaining between them. Germline V CDR1 and CDR2: MDHEN, SYDVKM. CDR3 protein: CASRDSPNQPQHF. DNA for the CDR3: TGTGCCAGCAGAGACAGCCCCAATCAGCCCCAGCATTTT.

This CDR3 is CAWSVQEYEQYF. The CDR3 nucleotides are TGTGCCTGGAGTGTACAGGAATACGAGCAGTACTTC. This chain links TRBV30 with TRBJ2-7; D is perhaps TRBD1 (5 bases). The germline gives CDR1 GTSNPN, CDR2 SVGIG (reference sequence). The CDR3 loop spans 12 amino acids. V was shortened by 0 bases and J by 4 bases, with 7 bases between the two germline ends.

This chain connects TRBV4-1 to TRBJ1-4; 8 bases are shared with TRBD1. This CDR3 comprises 16 residues. The trim removed 3 bases at V and 7 bases at J, leaving 10 bases unmatched. Germline V gene lookup returns CDR1 MGHRA and CDR2 YSYEKL. CDR3 loop: CASSHDATGGSEKLFF. The CDR3 nucleotides are TGCGCCAGCAGCCATGACGCAACAGGGGGAAGTGAAAAACTGTTTTTT.

V gene TRBV7-9 combines with J gene TRBJ2-5, with TRBD1 matching over 9 bases. The CDR3 contains 15 residues. V trimming: 7 bases; J trimming: 4 bases; junction bases outside the gene matches: 10. From germline, CDR1 is SEHNR and CDR2 FQNEAQ (reference sequence). CDR3 nucleotide sequence: TGTGCCAGCAACCAGCGGCACAGGGGGCGAGAGACCCAGTACTTC. Translating it yields CASNQRHRGRETQYF.

V usage is TRBV9 and J usage is TRBJ2-1; TRBD2 agrees at 14 bases. V lost 5 bases, J lost 5 bases, and 6 bases stayed unmatched. Germline values: CDR1 SGDLS, CDR2 YYNGEE. The CDR3 consists of 16 residues. DNA for the CDR3: TGTGCCAGCAGGCCGGGACTAGCGGGGGAGGACAATGAGCAGTTCTTC. Translating it yields CASRPGLAGEDNEQFF.

The V call is TRBV11-2, the J call TRBJ2-7, with 7 bases aligning to TRBD1. CDR1 is SGHAT and CDR2 is FQNNGV in the germline V gene. This CDR3 contains 13 residues. The V and J ends lost 4 bases and 3 bases, in that order; junction bases with no gene match: 3. CDR3 loop: CASSSTGYYEQYF. The CDR3, as DNA: TGTGCCAGCAGCTCGACAGGGTACTACGAGCAGTACTTC.

In this sample, this clone turned up once. This sequence joins TRBV19 and TRBJ1-4, with 7 positions matching TRBD1. Germline CDR1 is LNHDA and CDR2 is SQIVND (reference sequence). The CDR3 is 13 residues long. V shed 8 bases, J shed 3 bases, and the junction held 3 bases outside the gene matches. CDR3 nucleotides: TGTGCCAGTTACGGGACAGCTAATGAAAAACTGTTTTTT. Amino acids: CASYGTANEKLFF.

The V and J genes are TRBV28 and TRBJ2-1; D is perhaps TRBD2 (5 bases). Germline V gives CDR1 MDHEN, CDR2 SYDVKM. Deletions cut 6 bases from V and 8 bases from J, with 23 bases between. This CDR3 is 16 amino acids long. CDR3 sequence (DNA): TGTGCCAGCAGCACACTCCCCGGACTCACCGGGTATGAGCAGTTCTTC. Encoded protein: CASSTLPGLTGYEQFF. Based on the CDR3 plus reference TRBV28 and TRBJ2-1, the full variable domain is DVKVTQSSRYLVKRTGEKVFLECVQDMDHENMFWYRQDPGLGLRLIYFSYDVKMKEKGDIPEGYSVSREKKERFSLILESASTNQTSMYLCASSTLPGLTGYEQFFGPGTRLTVL.

J is TRBJ2-2 and V is TRBV5-1, with 8 nucleotides matching TRBD1. V trimming: 4 bases; J trimming: 4 bases; junction bases outside the gene matches: 6. This CDR3 is 15 amino acids long. Germline values: CDR1 SGHRS, CDR2 YFSETQ. CDR3 region: CASSTGQGGTGELFF. In nucleotides, the CDR3 is TGCGCCAGCAGCACTGGACAGGGAGGCACCGGGGAGCTGTTTTTT. The variable domain in full, completed from reference TRBV5-1 and TRBJ2-2, reads KAGVTQTPRYLIKTRGQQVTLSCSPISGHRSVSWYQQTPGQGLQFLFEYFSETQRNKGNFPGRFSGRQFSNSRSEMNVSTLELGDSALYLCASSTGQGGTGELFFGEGSRLTVL.

J is TRBJ1-1 and V is TRBV18; weak D call: TRBD1 (6 bases). The CDR3 loop spans 14 amino acids. V was shortened by 3 bases and J by 5 bases, with 13 bases between the two germline ends. CDR1 is KGHSH and CDR2 is LQKENI in the germline V gene. The chain's CDR3 is CASSPLTQGTEAFF. CDR3 nucleotides: TGTGCCAGCTCACCGCTCACACAGGGAACTGAAGCTTTCTTT.

The gene calls are TRBV6-5 and TRBJ2-3; no reliable D call. Germline V gene data show CDR1 as MNHEY and CDR2 as SVGAGI. The V and J ends lost 5 bases and 0 bases respectively, with 9 bases between them. The CDR3 has 14 amino acids. DNA of the CDR3: TGTGCCAGCAGTCCGAGAGGTAGCACAGATACGCAGTATTTT. Its protein product is CASSPRGSTDTQYF.

The rearrangement joins TRBV5-6 to TRBJ1-1; D not resolved. CDR3 length equals 14 residues. Trimming stripped 0 bases from V and 7 bases from J, with 13 bases between. Germline loops: CDR1 SGHDT, CDR2 YYEEEE. This CDR3 reads CASSLGEGIGEAFF. The CDR3 DNA reads TGTGCCAGCAGCTTGGGAGAGGGTATAGGTGAAGCTTTCTTT.

The genes are TRBV5-5 and TRBJ2-5, with D possibly TRBD2 on 6 matching bases. Trimming shortened V by 2 bases and J by 2 bases, and 13 bases separated the two germline ends. Looked up from germline, CDR1 is SGHKS and CDR2 is YYEKEE (reference sequence). The CDR3 is 15 residues long. The CDR3 sequence is CASSLGEGRQETQYF. The CDR3 DNA reads as TGTGCCAGCAGCTTAGGTGAAGGGAGGCAAGAGACCCAGTACTTC.

The rearrangement joins TRBV4-1 to TRBJ1-4; 8 bases fit TRBD1. Unmatched junction bases numbered 11, after V lost 0 bases and J lost 5 bases. The CDR3 has 18 residues. Germline loops: CDR1 MGHRA, CDR2 YSYEKL. The CDR3 DNA reads as TGCGCCAGCAGCCAAGAAGGAGATTTCCGGACAGGGAATGAAAAACTGTTTTTT. Encoded protein: CASSQEGDFRTGNEKLFF.

This clone came up a few times. V usage is TRBV5-1 and J usage is TRBJ2-3, with 9 positions matching TRBD1. The CDR3 extends over 16 amino acids. Germline V gives CDR1 SGHRS, CDR2 YFSETQ. The V gene end was trimmed by 4 bases and the J gene end by 4 bases; junction bases not matched to a gene: 10. CDR3 nucleotides: TGCGCCAGCAGCGCCGGGACAGGGACCGGAGCAGATACGCAGTATTTT. It codes for CASSAGTGTGADTQYF.

The J gene is TRBJ1-1, the V gene TRBV6-6, with D unclear. Trimming left V 2 bases short and J 10 bases short, with 11 bases between. This CDR3 spans 12 amino acids. In germline, CDR1 is MNHNY, CDR2 SVGAGI (reference sequence). CDR3 in amino acids: CASSYMRSGAFF. The DNA of the CDR3 is TGTGCCAGCAGTTACATGCGGAGCGGAGCTTTCTTT.

The V and J genes are TRBV5-8 and TRBJ1-5; 7 positions agree with TRBD1. CDR3 size: 15 residues. The V and J ends lost 0 bases and 4 bases, in that order; junction bases with no gene match: 4. Germline V gene sequence: CDR1 SGHTS, CDR2 YDEGEE. The CDR3 DNA reads as TGTGCCAGCAGCTTGGGCGGGACAGCGAATCAGCCCCAGCATTTT. This gives the protein CASSLGGTANQPQHF.